The rows below give T cell receptor beta chains drawn from one sample of a study of blood T cell repertoires in COVID-19. TCRdb keeps only in-frame clones here, not all; method: immunoSEQ multiplex PCR. The sample has about 310,000 clones, about 89% seen once; the top ten hold about 5%. The sample comprised PBMCs or T cells enriched from blood (not recorded which). Receptors were obtained from a man between 60 and 75 years old who had recovered from COVID-19. Each CDR3 is given with its conserved first and last residue. Each record gives: CDR3 length, V gene, clone size, D gene, J gene, CDR3 protein, CDR3 DNA. A D gene is named only where the DNA matches it firmly. Rows give clone size only sometimes, using once, few, many, or a class for an expanded clone.

>14|TRBV7-2|NA|NA|TRBJ2-3
CASSSTTATDTQYF
TGTGCCAGCAGCTCTACCACAGCCACAGATACGCAGTATTTT
>18|TRBV7-3|NA|TRBD1|TRBJ1-5
CASSLTGTEPNSNQPQHF
TGTGCCAGCAGCTTAACCGGGACAGAGCCTAATAGCAATCAGCCCCAGCATTTT
>13|TRBV18|NA|TRBD1|TRBJ1-2
CASSPPLTGGQTF
TGTGCCAGCTCACCACCGTTAACAGGGGGGCAAACCTTC
>16|TRBV11-3|NA|NA|TRBJ2-1
CASSLGGAVSYNEQFF
TGTGCCAGCAGCTTAGGCGGGGCGGTATCCTACAATGAGCAGTTCTTC
>14|TRBV28|NA|TRBD2|TRBJ2-7
CASSFPGLAREQYF
TGTGCCAGCAGTTTTCCGGGACTAGCGAGGGAGCAGTACTTC
>11|TRBV7-9|once|NA|TRBJ2-7
CASSYGGKQYF
TGTGCCAGCAGCTACGGAGGGAAGCAGTACTTC
>15|TRBV3-1/TRBV3-2|NA|TRBD2|TRBJ2-7
CASSQGGGGLYEQYF
TGTGCCAGCAGCCAAGGGGGGGGTGGACTCTACGAGCAGTACTTC
>14|TRBV7-2|NA|NA|TRBJ1-5
CASNTGVGNQPQHF
TGTGCCAGCAACACGGGGGTCGGCAATCAGCCCCAGCATTTT
>14|TRBV5-1|once|TRBD1|TRBJ1-1
CASSQGQVTTEAFF
TGCGCCAGCAGCCAGGGACAGGTTACCACTGAAGCTTTCTTT
>14|TRBV28|NA|NA|TRBJ1-1
CASSPGGMDTEAFF
TGTGCCAGCAGTCCCGGAGGTATGGACACTGAAGCTTTCTTT
>18|TRBV15|once|TRBD2|TRBJ2-7
CATSSRGPSGRDSYEQYF
TGTGCCACCAGCAGCAGGGGGCCTAGCGGGAGAGACTCCTACGAGCAGTACTTC
>14|TRBV19|NA|NA|TRBJ1-1
CASSNQAIDTEAFF
TGTGCCAGTAGTAACCAGGCGATCGACACTGAAGCTTTCTTT
>14|TRBV5-1|NA|NA|TRBJ2-5
CASSLEGVGETQYF
TGCGCCAGCAGCTTGGAGGGGGTAGGAGAGACCCAGTACTTC
>15|TRBV2|NA|NA|TRBJ2-2
CASSVSGVNTGELFF
TGTGCCAGCAGCGTTAGCGGCGTGAACACCGGGGAGCTGTTTTTT
>12|TRBV7-3|NA|NA|TRBJ2-3
CASNRPGDTQYF
TGTGCCAGCAATCGTCCGGGGGATACGCAGTATTTT
>12|TRBV19|NA|NA|TRBJ2-7
CASSYRRDEQYF
TGTGCCAGTAGCTACAGACGAGACGAGCAGTACTTC
>18|TRBV7-2|NA|TRBD2|TRBJ2-3
CASSPPPFSGTSTDTQYF
TGTGCCAGCAGCCCACCTCCATTTAGCGGGACTAGCACAGATACGCAGTATTTT
>14|TRBV2|NA|NA|TRBJ2-5
CASNRQQPLETQYF
TGTGCCAGCAACCGACAGCAACCATTGGAGACCCAGTACTTC
>15|TRBV11-2|NA|TRBD2|TRBJ2-1
CASSVREGLSNEQFF
TGTGCCAGCAGCGTACGGGAGGGCCTTTCCAATGAGCAGTTCTTC
>18|TRBV14|few|TRBD2|TRBJ2-2
CASSQVGKVAGRTGELFF
TGTGCCAGCAGCCAAGTGGGAAAGGTAGCGGGACGCACCGGGGAGCTGTTTTTT
>18|TRBV5-1|NA|TRBD1|TRBJ1-3
CASSLSVSRQGSGNTIYF
TGCGCCAGCAGCTTGTCTGTCTCGCGACAGGGATCTGGAAACACCATATATTTT
>15|TRBV7-6|once|TRBD2|TRBJ2-7
CASSFGLAGVYEQYF
TGTGCCAGCAGCTTTGGACTAGCGGGAGTCTACGAGCAGTACTTC
>13|TRBV27|NA|NA|TRBJ1-2
CASSFGGAYGYTF
TGTGCCAGCAGTTTCGGGGGAGCCTATGGCTACACCTTC
>14|TRBV28|NA|TRBD1|TRBJ1-1
CASSLGQGGTEAFF
TGTGCCAGCAGTTTGGGACAGGGGGGGACTGAAGCTTTCTTT
>15|TRBV4-2|NA|TRBD1|TRBJ1-2
CASSQSGTENYGYTF
TGTGCCAGCAGCCAGTCCGGGACAGAGAACTATGGCTACACCTTC
>14|TRBV5-1|NA|NA|TRBJ1-2
CASSLVSANYGYTF
TGCGCCAGCAGCTTGGTCTCAGCTAACTATGGCTACACCTTC
>12|TRBV3-1/TRBV3-2|NA|NA|TRBJ2-5
CASSQSFQAQYF
TGTGCCAGCAGCCAATCGTTCCAGGCCCAGTACTTC
>14|TRBV28|once|TRBD1|TRBJ1-3
CASTLQGGGNTIYF
TGTGCCAGCACCCTACAGGGGGGGGGAAACACCATATATTTT
>11|TRBV20-1|NA|NA|TRBJ2-2
CSAYSTGELFF
TGCAGTGCCTATTCCACCGGGGAGCTGTTTTTT
>13|TRBV9|NA|NA|TRBJ2-1
CASSAQTGNEQFF
TGTGCCAGCAGCGCGCAAACGGGGAATGAGCAGTTCTTC
>10|TRBV2|once|NA|TRBJ2-7
CASQGNEQYF
TGTGCCAGCCAGGGGAACGAGCAGTACTTC
>14|TRBV6-5|NA|NA|TRBJ1-1
CASTTDRLNTEAFF
TGTGCCAGCACCACAGACAGACTGAACACTGAAGCTTTCTTT
>16|TRBV5-1|NA|NA|TRBJ2-3
CASSLYGGQSTDTQYF
TGCGCCAGCAGCTTGTACGGCGGGCAAAGCACAGATACGCAGTATTTT
>17|TRBV15|NA|TRBD2|TRBJ2-1
CATSRDLATSGFNEQFF
TGTGCCACCAGCAGAGATCTCGCGACTAGCGGTTTCAATGAGCAGTTCTTC
>16|TRBV27|NA|NA|TRBJ2-1
CASSPLKLSSYNEQFF
TGTGCCAGCAGTCCCCTTAAACTTAGCTCCTACAATGAGCAGTTCTTC
>13|TRBV7-2|NA|NA|TRBJ2-7
CASSFSSSYEQYF
TGTGCCAGCAGCTTTAGCAGCTCCTACGAGCAGTACTTC
>16|TRBV3-1/TRBV3-2|NA|TRBD2|TRBJ2-2
CASSPLTSGSGGELFF
TGTGCCAGCAGCCCCCTAACTAGCGGGAGTGGCGGGGAGCTGTTTTTT
>15|TRBV24-1|few|NA|TRBJ1-4
CATSDKGGPGEKLFF
TGTGCCACCAGTGATAAGGGGGGGCCTGGCGAAAAACTGTTTTTT
>14|TRBV11-2|NA|NA|TRBJ2-5
CASSPIGQGETQYF
TGTGCCAGCAGCCCTATAGGGCAGGGAGAGACCCAGTACTTC
>16|TRBV1|NA|NA|TRBJ1-5
CTSSHVQGKGDQPQHF
TGCACCAGCAGCCACGTACAGGGTAAAGGAGATCAGCCCCAGCATTTT
>15|TRBV5-4|few|NA|TRBJ2-1
CASRNEIASYNEQFF
TGTGCCAGCAGAAATGAGATAGCCTCCTACAATGAGCAGTTCTTC
>14|TRBV7-9|NA|NA|TRBJ2-1
CASSTTVSYNEQFF
TGTGCCAGCAGCACGACAGTCTCCTACAATGAGCAGTTCTTC
>15|TRBV28|NA|TRBD1|TRBJ1-1
CASSLSGRGPVEAFF
TGTGCCAGCAGTTTATCGGGCAGGGGGCCGGTTGAAGCTTTCTTT
>14|TRBV19|NA|TRBD1|TRBJ2-7
CASSSGQGANEQYF
TGTGCCAGTAGTTCGGGACAGGGGGCGAACGAGCAGTACTTC
>17|TRBV21-1|once|NA|TRBJ1-1
CASSKDGTGHKNTEAFF
TGTGCCAGCAGCAAAGACGGTACGGGACACAAGAACACTGAAGCTTTCTTT
>13|TRBV24-1|NA|TRBD2|TRBJ2-1
CATSDPGRAEQFF
TGTGCCACCAGTGACCCAGGGAGGGCTGAGCAGTTCTTC
>12|TRBV7-9|once|NA|TRBJ2-2
CASSFSIGELFF
TGTGCCAGCAGTTTTAGTATCGGGGAGCTGTTTTTT
>15|TRBV24-1|NA|TRBD1|TRBJ2-7
CATSDAQGASGEQYF
TGTGCCACCAGTGATGCACAGGGGGCGAGTGGCGAGCAGTACTTC
>15|TRBV4-2|NA|NA|TRBJ2-6
CASSHRNSGANVLTF
TGTGCCAGCAGCCACAGAAACTCTGGGGCCAACGTCCTGACTTTC
>13|TRBV7-3|NA|TRBD1|TRBJ1-1
CASSRDSNTEAFF
TGTGCCAGCAGCAGGGACAGTAACACTGAAGCTTTCTTT
>11|TRBV29-1|NA|NA|TRBJ1-4
CSVDQGEKLFF
TGCAGCGTTGACCAGGGAGAAAAACTGTTTTTT
>14|TRBV7-2|NA|NA|TRBJ1-3
CASSRVGSGNTIYF
TGTGCCAGCAGCCGGGTTGGGTCAGGAAACACCATATATTTT
>15|TRBV4-2|NA|TRBD1|TRBJ1-1
CASSQDPGQGTEAFF
TGTGCCAGCAGCCAAGATCCGGGACAGGGCACTGAAGCTTTCTTT
>18|TRBV5-1|NA|TRBD2|TRBJ2-7
CASSPSHSGTSGIYEQYF
TGCGCCAGCAGCCCTAGCCATTCCGGGACTAGCGGGATCTACGAGCAGTACTTC
>16|TRBV4-1|NA|NA|TRBJ2-5
CASSQPAWKVQETQYF
TGCGCCAGCAGCCAACCAGCGTGGAAGGTACAAGAGACCCAGTACTTC
>17|TRBV19|NA|NA|TRBJ2-1
CASSIIGAQGSYNEQFF
TGTGCCAGTAGTATTATCGGTGCGCAGGGGTCCTACAATGAGCAGTTCTTC
>14|TRBV2|NA|TRBD1|TRBJ1-5
CASSEGSRGPPQHF
TGTGCCAGCAGTGAAGGGAGCAGGGGGCCGCCCCAGCATTTT
>13|TRBV7-3|few|NA|TRBJ2-3
CASSLSSADTQYF
TGTGCCAGCAGCTTAAGCAGCGCAGATACGCAGTATTTT
>16|TRBV7-9|NA|NA|TRBJ2-5
CAIAPVAQGGEETQYF
TGTGCCATCGCGCCTGTCGCACAGGGAGGGGAGGAGACCCAGTACTTC